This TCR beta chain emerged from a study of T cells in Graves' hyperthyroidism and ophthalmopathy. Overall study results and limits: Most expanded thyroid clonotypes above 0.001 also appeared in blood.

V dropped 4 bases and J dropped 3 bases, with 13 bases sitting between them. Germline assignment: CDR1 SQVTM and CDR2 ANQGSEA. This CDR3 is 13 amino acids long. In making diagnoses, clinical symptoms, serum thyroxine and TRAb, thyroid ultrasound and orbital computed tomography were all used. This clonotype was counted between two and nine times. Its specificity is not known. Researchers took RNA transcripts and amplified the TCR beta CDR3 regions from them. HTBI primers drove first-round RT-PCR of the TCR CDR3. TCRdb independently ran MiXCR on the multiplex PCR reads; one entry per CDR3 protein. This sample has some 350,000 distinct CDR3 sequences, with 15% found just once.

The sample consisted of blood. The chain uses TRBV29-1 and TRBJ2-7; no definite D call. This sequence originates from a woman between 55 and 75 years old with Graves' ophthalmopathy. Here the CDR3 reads CSVGPGLIYEQYF. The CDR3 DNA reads TGCAGCGTTGGACCGGGCCTAATCTACGAGCAGTACTTC.